A single T cell receptor beta chain is shown here with its context. Its antigen is currently unknown. The sample belongs to a study of response to subunit inactivated influenza vaccine. Findings of the study overall: The authors suggested that few new T cells are recruited per seasonal influenza vaccination.

Trimming took 10 bases from V and 1 from J; bases not matched to a gene: 6. Germline V gene data show CDR1 as ENHRY and CDR2 as SYGVKD. CDR3 length equals 14 residues. Via MiXCR, TCRdb re-called the RT-PCR reads, giving one row per CDR3 protein. The sample contains fewer than 650,000 distinct CDR3 sequences, 10% to 15% of which appear only once. The chain combines TRBV10-3 with TRBJ2-3, with 9 bases lining up with TRBD1. The receptor's source is a man aged 45-60 years who received an inactivated influenza vaccine. This material consisted of PBMCs from blood, taken 40 to 50 days after vaccination. CDR3 in DNA: TGTGCCACCGACCGGGACAGGGGCACAGATACGCAGTATTTT. Encoded protein: CATDRDRGTDTQYF.